The source of this T cell receptor beta chain is a study of shared clonotypes between healthy human individuals. Background on the study: Used for every donor were three CD4 naive, three CD4 memory, two CD8 naive and one CD8 memory plate.

Genomic DNA of every subset was divided equally among multiple immunoSEQ plates. TCRdb keeps only in-frame clones here, not all; method: immunoSEQ multiplex PCR. The table shows about 2 million clones, with 85% to 95% occurring only once. In regard to this clone: Antigen: not known.

The CDR3 sequence is 15 residues long. Per germline, CDR1 MGHDK and CDR2 SYGVNS. The V end lost 2 bases, the J end lost 3 bases, and 14 bases lay between the germline ends. General observations from the study: Compared with memory subsets, naive subsets generally had larger estimated richness.

The source material was naive CD4+ T cells sorted from blood. As for subset: CD45RA+ positively selected. The rearrangement links TRBV25-1 to TRBJ2-7; tentatively, D is TRBD2 (6 bases). This clonotype originated in a man between 18 and 35 years old in good health. CDR3 region: CASSEEGGRSYEQYF. The DNA for the CDR3 is TGTGCCAGCAGTGAAGAGGGAGGCAGAAGCTACGAGCAGTACTTC.